The text below deals with one T cell receptor beta chain. TCRdb's table, derived via immunoSEQ multiplex PCR, lists solely in-frame clones and lacks some. The repertoire includes over 10,000 clones, roughly 60% of them detected once, and over 9% sits in the top ten. V was pared by 3 bases and J by 2 bases, with 9 bases between. CDR3 size: 14 residues. The germline V gene encodes CDR1 LNHDA and CDR2 SQIVND (reference sequence). This record comes from a study of neoadjuvant anti-PD-1 for oral cavity cancer. Study-wide background: Around day 43, patients without progression received a fourth nivolumab dose before surgery.

Specimen: tumor tissue, collected before nivolumab (anti-PD-1) treatment. The V gene is TRBV19, the J gene TRBJ2-3; perhaps TRBD2 as D (5 bases). The source of this sequence is a person between 40 and 80 years old with oral cavity squamous cell carcinoma. The CDR3 loop reads CASSMMDSTDTQYF. CDR3 sequence (DNA): TGTGCCAGTAGTATGATGGACTCCACAGATACGCAGTATTTT.